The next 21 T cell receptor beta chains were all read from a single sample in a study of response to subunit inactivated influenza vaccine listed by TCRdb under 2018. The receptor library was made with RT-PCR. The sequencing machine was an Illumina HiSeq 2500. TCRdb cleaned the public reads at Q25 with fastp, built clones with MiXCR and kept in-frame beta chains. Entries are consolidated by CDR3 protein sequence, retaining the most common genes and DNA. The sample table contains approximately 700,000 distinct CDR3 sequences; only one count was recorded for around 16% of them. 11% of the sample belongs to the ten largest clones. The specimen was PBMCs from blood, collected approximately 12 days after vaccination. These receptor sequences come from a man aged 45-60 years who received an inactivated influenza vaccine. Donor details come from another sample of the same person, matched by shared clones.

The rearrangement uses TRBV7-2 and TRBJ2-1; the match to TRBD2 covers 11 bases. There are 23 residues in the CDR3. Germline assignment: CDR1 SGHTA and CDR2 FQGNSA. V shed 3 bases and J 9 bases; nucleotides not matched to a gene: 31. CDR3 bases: TGTGCCAGCAGCTTTCCGACAAACCGTTTAGCGGGAGGGAATCGGGCCGCTTTAAGTGAGCAGTTCTTC. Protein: CASSFPTNRLAGGNRAALSEQFF.

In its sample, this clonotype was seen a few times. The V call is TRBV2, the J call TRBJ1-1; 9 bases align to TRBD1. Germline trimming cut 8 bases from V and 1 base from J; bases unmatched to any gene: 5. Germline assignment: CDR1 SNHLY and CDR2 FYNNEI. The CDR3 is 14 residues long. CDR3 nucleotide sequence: TGTGCCAGCGGGGGGGACAGGGCGAACACTGAAGCTTTCTTT. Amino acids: CASGGDRANTEAFF.

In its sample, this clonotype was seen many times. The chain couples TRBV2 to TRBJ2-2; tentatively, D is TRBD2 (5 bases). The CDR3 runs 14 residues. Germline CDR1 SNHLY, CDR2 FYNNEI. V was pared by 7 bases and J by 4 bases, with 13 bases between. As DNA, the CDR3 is TGTGCCAGCAAGCGGCTAGCTAGCACCGGGGAGCTGTTTTTT. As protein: CASKRLASTGELFF.

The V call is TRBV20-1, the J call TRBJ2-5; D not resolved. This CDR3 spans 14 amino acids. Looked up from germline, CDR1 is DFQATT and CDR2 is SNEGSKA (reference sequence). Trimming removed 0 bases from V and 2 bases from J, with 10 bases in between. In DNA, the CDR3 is TGCAGTGCTAGAGATAGTGGAATTCAAGAGACCCAGTACTTC. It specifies CSARDSGIQETQYF.

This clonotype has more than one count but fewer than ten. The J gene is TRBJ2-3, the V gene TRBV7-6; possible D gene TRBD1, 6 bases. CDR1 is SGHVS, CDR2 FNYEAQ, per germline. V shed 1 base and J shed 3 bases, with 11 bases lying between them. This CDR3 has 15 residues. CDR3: CASSLDVTGTDTQYF. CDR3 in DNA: TGTGCCAGCAGCTTAGATGTTACAGGGACAGATACGCAGTATTTT.

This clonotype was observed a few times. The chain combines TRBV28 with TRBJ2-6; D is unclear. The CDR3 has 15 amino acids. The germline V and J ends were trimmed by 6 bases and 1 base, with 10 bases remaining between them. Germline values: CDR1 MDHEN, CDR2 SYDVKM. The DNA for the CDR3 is TGTGCCAGCAGAACTCTAGAGTCTGGGGCCAACGTCCTGACTTTC. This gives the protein CASRTLESGANVLTF.

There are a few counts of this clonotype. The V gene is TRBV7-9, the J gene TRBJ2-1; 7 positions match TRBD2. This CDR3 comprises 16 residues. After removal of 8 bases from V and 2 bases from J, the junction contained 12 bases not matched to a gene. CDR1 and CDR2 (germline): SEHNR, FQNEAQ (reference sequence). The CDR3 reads CASRSSDRGAYNEQFF. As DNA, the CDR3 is TGTGCCAGCCGCTCGAGTGATCGGGGGGCCTACAATGAGCAGTTCTTC.

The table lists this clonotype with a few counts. In DNA form, the CDR3 reads TGTGCCAGCAGCTTTAGGCGGGAGGGCGTTAGGAATGAGCAGTTCTTC. This translates into CASSFRREGVRNEQFF. The rearrangement uses TRBV11-3 and TRBJ2-1; 9 bases line up with TRBD2. The CDR3 totals 16 residues. CDR1 and CDR2 from the germline V gene are SGHNT and YENEEA. The V segment lost 3 bases and the J segment 7 bases; nucleotides outside the gene matches: 10.

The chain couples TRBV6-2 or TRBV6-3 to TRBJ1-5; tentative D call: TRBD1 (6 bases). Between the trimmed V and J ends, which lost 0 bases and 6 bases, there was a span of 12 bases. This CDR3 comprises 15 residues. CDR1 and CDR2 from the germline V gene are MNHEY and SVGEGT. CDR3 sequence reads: CASSYSRGNGQPQHF. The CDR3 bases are TGTGCCAGCAGTTACTCGAGGGGGAATGGTCAGCCCCAGCATTTT.

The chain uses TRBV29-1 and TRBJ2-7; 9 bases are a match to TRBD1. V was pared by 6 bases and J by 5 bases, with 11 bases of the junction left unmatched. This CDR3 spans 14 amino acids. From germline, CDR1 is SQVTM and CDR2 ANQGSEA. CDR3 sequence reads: CSVGFGTGLDEQYF. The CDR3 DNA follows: TGCAGCGTAGGATTCGGGACAGGGCTCGACGAGCAGTACTTC.

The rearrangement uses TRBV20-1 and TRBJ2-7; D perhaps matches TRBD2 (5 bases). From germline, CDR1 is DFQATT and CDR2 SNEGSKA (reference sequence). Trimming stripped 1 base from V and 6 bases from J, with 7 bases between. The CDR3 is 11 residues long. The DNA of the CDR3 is TGCAGTGCTAGAGGAGGGAGCGAGCAGTACTTC. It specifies CSARGGSEQYF.

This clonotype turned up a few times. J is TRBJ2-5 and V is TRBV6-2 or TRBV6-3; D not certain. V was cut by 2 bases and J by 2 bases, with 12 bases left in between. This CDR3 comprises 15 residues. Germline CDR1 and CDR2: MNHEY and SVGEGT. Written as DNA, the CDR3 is TGTGCCAGCAGTTACGGTGACGGAACTCAAGAGACCCAGTACTTC. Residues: CASSYGDGTQETQYF.

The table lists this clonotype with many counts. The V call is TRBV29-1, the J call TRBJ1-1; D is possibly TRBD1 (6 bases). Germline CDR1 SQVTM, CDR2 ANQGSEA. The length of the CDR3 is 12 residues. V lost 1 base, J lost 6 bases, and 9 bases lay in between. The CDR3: CSVEGGGPEAFF. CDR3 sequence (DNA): TGCAGCGTTGAAGGGGGGGGGCCTGAAGCTTTCTTT.

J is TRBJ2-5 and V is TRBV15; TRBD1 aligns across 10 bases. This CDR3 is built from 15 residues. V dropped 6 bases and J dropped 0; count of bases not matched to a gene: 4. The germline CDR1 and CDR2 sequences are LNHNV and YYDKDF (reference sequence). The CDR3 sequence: CATRRGTGDQETQYF. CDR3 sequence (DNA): TGTGCCACCAGGAGGGGGACAGGGGACCAAGAGACCCAGTACTTC.

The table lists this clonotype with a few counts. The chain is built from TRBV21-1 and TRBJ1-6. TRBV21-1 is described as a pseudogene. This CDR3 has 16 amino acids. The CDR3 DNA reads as TGTGCCAGCAGCAAAGGAAACTACTCCTATAATTCACCCCTCCACTTT. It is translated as CASSKGNYSYNSPLHF.

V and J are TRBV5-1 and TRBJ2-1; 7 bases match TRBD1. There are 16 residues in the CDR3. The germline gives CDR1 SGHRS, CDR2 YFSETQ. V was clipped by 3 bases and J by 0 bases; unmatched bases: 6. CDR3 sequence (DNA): TGCGCCAGCAGCTCATATCACAGGGGCTCCTACAATGAGCAGTTCTTC. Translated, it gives CASSSYHRGSYNEQFF.

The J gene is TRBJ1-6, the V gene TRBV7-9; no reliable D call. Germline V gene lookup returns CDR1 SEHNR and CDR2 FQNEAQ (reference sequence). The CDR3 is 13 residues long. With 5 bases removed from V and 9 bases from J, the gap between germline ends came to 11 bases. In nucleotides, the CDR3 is TGTGCCAGCAGCATTGGAGCCGGTTCACCCCTCCACTTT. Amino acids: CASSIGAGSPLHF.

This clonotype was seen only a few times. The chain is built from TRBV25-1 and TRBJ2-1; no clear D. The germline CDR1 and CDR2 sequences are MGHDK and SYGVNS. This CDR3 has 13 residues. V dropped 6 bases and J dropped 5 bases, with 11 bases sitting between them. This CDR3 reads CASSLPTNNEQFF. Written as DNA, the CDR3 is TGTGCCAGCAGCCTGCCCACCAACAATGAGCAGTTCTTC.

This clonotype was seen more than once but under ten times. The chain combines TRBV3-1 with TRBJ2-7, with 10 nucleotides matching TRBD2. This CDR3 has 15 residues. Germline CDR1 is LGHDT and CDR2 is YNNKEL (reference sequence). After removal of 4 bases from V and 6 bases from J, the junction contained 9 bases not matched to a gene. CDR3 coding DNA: TGTGCCAGCAGCCCCGAAGCGGGAGGGCCTTTCGAGCAGTACTTC. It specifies CASSPEAGGPFEQYF.

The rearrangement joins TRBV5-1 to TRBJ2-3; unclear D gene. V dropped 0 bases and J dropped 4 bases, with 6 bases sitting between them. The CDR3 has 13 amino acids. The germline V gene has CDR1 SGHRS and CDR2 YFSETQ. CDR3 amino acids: CASSLGEADTQYF. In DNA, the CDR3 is TGCGCCAGCAGCTTGGGCGAGGCAGATACGCAGTATTTT.

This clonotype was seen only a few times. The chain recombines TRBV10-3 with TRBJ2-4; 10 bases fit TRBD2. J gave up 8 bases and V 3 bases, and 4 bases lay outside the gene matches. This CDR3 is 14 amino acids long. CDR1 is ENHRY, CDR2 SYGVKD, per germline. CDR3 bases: TGTGCCATCAGTGAAGCGGGAGGGTGGGACATTCAGTACTTC. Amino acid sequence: CAISEAGGWDIQYF.